Listed below are T cell receptor beta chains from one sample, sequenced in a study of T-cell reconstitution after alpha-beta-depleted transplantation in children. One entry per CDR3 protein results from TCRdb running MiXCR on the PCR reads. The sample consists of approximately 44,000 distinct CDR3 sequences, under 6% of them appearing once. The source material was PBMCs, mostly from graft donor cells, sampled 60 days after TCRalphabeta/CD19-depleted stem cell transplant. The receptors here all came from a female patient aged 2-15 years who had a stem cell transplant for aplastic anemia, so the T cells may come from the graft donor. Each CDR3 is given with its conserved first and last residue. D genes are given only for firm matches. Rows may omit the clone size; those that give it use once, few, many or a size class.

d_call: -
v_call: TRBV12-3/TRBV12-4
clone_size: many
j_call: TRBJ2-1
cdr3_nt: TGTGCCAGCAGACTCGTCGGACGGGGGAGCTCCTACAATGAGCAGTTCTTC
cdr3_aa: CASRLVGRGSSYNEQFF

d_call: TRBD2
v_call: TRBV11-3
clone_size: -
j_call: TRBJ2-1
cdr3_nt: TGTGCCAGCAGCCGTTCCGGGACTAGCGGGCCCTCCCACAATGAGCAGTTCTTC
cdr3_aa: CASSRSGTSGPSHNEQFF

d_call: -
v_call: TRBV5-1
clone_size: many
j_call: TRBJ2-1
cdr3_nt: TGCGCCAGCAGCTTTGCGGCTTACTCCTACAATGAGCAGTTCTTC
cdr3_aa: CASSFAAYSYNEQFF

d_call: -
v_call: TRBV21-1
clone_size: many
j_call: TRBJ2-7
cdr3_nt: TGTGCCAGCAACCAAAGAGGCCCGGGACAGGACCACGAGCAGTACTTC
cdr3_aa: CASNQRGPGQDHEQYF

d_call: -
v_call: TRBV5-1
clone_size: many
j_call: TRBJ2-2
cdr3_nt: TGCGCCAGCAGCTTGGATGGCGGAAGTCCGAACACCGGGGAGCTGTTTTTT
cdr3_aa: CASSLDGGSPNTGELFF

d_call: TRBD1
v_call: TRBV3-1
clone_size: many
j_call: TRBJ2-7
cdr3_nt: TGTGCCAGCAGCCATGGGGGGACAGGGGAGGGGGAGCAGTACTTC
cdr3_aa: CASSHGGTGEGEQYF

d_call: -
v_call: TRBV20-1
clone_size: many
j_call: TRBJ2-1
cdr3_nt: TGCAGTGCTAGAGATCGTCGACGGGACGAGCAGTTCTTC
cdr3_aa: CSARDRRRDEQFF

d_call: -
v_call: TRBV28
clone_size: many
j_call: TRBJ2-7
cdr3_nt: TGTGCCAGCAGTTCCTCCTCATGGGAGCAGTACTTC
cdr3_aa: CASSSSSWEQYF

d_call: -
v_call: TRBV21-1
clone_size: many
j_call: TRBJ1-1
cdr3_nt: TGTGCCAGCAGTACGGGGGGTTCCCGGGGTAGCACTGAAGCTTTCTTT
cdr3_aa: CASSTGGSRGSTEAFF

d_call: TRBD2
v_call: TRBV20-1
clone_size: many
j_call: TRBJ2-3
cdr3_nt: TGCAGTGCTAGAGAGGGGATAGCGGGGGTTCTAGGCACAGATACGCAGTATTTT
cdr3_aa: CSAREGIAGVLGTDTQYF

d_call: -
v_call: TRBV7-9
clone_size: few
j_call: TRBJ2-2
cdr3_nt: TGTGCCAGCAGCCAGGGGGTCAGCCGGAGGGAATCAAACACCGGGGAGCTGTTTTTT
cdr3_aa: CASSQGVSRRESNTGELFF

d_call: TRBD1
v_call: TRBV19
clone_size: few
j_call: TRBJ2-7
cdr3_nt: TGTGCCAGTAGTATTTCCCGGGACAGCTACGAGCAGTACTTC
cdr3_aa: CASSISRDSYEQYF

d_call: -
v_call: TRBV7-3
clone_size: many
j_call: TRBJ2-1
cdr3_nt: TGTGCCAGCAGCAAATACAGCGGAGAGGGGGGTGAGCAGTTCTTC
cdr3_aa: CASSKYSGEGGEQFF

d_call: TRBD2
v_call: TRBV7-9
clone_size: many
j_call: TRBJ2-7
cdr3_nt: TGTGCCAGCAGCTTAGCGCCAGCACTAGCGGAACCCCACGGTATTTACGAGCAGTACTTC
cdr3_aa: CASSLAPALAEPHGIYEQYF

d_call: -
v_call: TRBV5-1
clone_size: many
j_call: TRBJ2-7
cdr3_nt: TGCGCCAGCAGCTTGACAGGTTCCTACGAGCAGTACTTC
cdr3_aa: CASSLTGSYEQYF

d_call: -
v_call: TRBV18
clone_size: few
j_call: TRBJ2-2
cdr3_nt: TGTGCCAGCTCCCCCATAGAAACCGGGGAGCTGTTTTTT
cdr3_aa: CASSPIETGELFF

d_call: -
v_call: TRBV12-3/TRBV12-4
clone_size: many
j_call: TRBJ2-1
cdr3_nt: TGTGCCAGCAGTTCAGCTAGCGCCGAGCAGTTCTTC
cdr3_aa: CASSSASAEQFF

d_call: TRBD2
v_call: TRBV28
clone_size: many
j_call: TRBJ2-3
cdr3_nt: TGTGCCAGCAGTTCCCCGGGACTAGCGGGAGCAGATACGCAGTATTTT
cdr3_aa: CASSSPGLAGADTQYF

d_call: -
v_call: TRBV7-3
clone_size: few
j_call: TRBJ1-2
cdr3_nt: TGTGCCAGCAGCCAGGGGTTCTATGGCTACACCTTC
cdr3_aa: CASSQGFYGYTF

d_call: -
v_call: TRBV4-1
clone_size: many
j_call: TRBJ2-4
cdr3_nt: TGCGCCAGCAGCCAAGATTGGCAGATGAATGTAGCCAAAAACATTCAGTACTTC
cdr3_aa: CASSQDWQMNVAKNIQYF

d_call: -
v_call: TRBV14
clone_size: -
j_call: TRBJ2-3
cdr3_nt: TGTGCCAGCAGCCCCCACGTGTGGGATTGGCCCAACACAGATACGCAGTATTTT
cdr3_aa: CASSPHVWDWPNTDTQYF

d_call: -
v_call: TRBV12-3/TRBV12-4
clone_size: many
j_call: TRBJ2-3
cdr3_nt: TGTGCCAGCATCAAGAGCACAGATACGCAGTATTTT
cdr3_aa: CASIKSTDTQYF

d_call: TRBD1
v_call: TRBV10-3
clone_size: many
j_call: TRBJ1-1
cdr3_nt: TGTGCCATCACCGGACAGGGTATGAACACTGAAGCTTTCTTT
cdr3_aa: CAITGQGMNTEAFF

d_call: TRBD2
v_call: TRBV10-1
clone_size: many
j_call: TRBJ2-7
cdr3_nt: TGCGCCAGCAGTGATGAGGCGGGAGACGGCTACGAGCAGTACTTC
cdr3_aa: CASSDEAGDGYEQYF

d_call: -
v_call: TRBV5-1
clone_size: many
j_call: TRBJ2-7
cdr3_nt: TGCGCCAGCAGCTTGGATGGCCACACAGGGAAGGGCGAGCAGTACTTC
cdr3_aa: CASSLDGHTGKGEQYF

d_call: -
v_call: TRBV3-1
clone_size: -
j_call: TRBJ1-1
cdr3_nt: TGTGCCAGCAGCCAAGGCCCGTGGGCTGAAGCTTTCTTT
cdr3_aa: CASSQGPWAEAFF

d_call: TRBD1
v_call: TRBV5-4
clone_size: many
j_call: TRBJ2-7
cdr3_nt: TGTGCCAGCAGCTTGGACGGACAGGGGTTCAACGAGCAGTACTTC
cdr3_aa: CASSLDGQGFNEQYF

d_call: -
v_call: TRBV12-3/TRBV12-4
clone_size: many
j_call: TRBJ2-1
cdr3_nt: TGTGCCAGCAGTTTCCCCTCGGGACGAGACAATGAGCAGTTCTTC
cdr3_aa: CASSFPSGRDNEQFF

d_call: TRBD2
v_call: TRBV2
clone_size: -
j_call: TRBJ2-1
cdr3_nt: TGTGCCAGCAGTGCGACTAGCGGGAGCGTGAATGAGCAGTTCTTC
cdr3_aa: CASSATSGSVNEQFF

d_call: -
v_call: TRBV15
clone_size: many
j_call: TRBJ2-2
cdr3_nt: TGTGCCACCAGCAGATTACTAGGAAGGACCGGGGAGCTGTTTTTT
cdr3_aa: CATSRLLGRTGELFF

d_call: TRBD2
v_call: TRBV28
clone_size: many
j_call: TRBJ2-7
cdr3_nt: TGTGCCAGCACCCTAGGGAGGGACTACGAGCAGTACTTC
cdr3_aa: CASTLGRDYEQYF

d_call: -
v_call: TRBV3-1
clone_size: many
j_call: TRBJ1-1
cdr3_nt: TGTGCCAGCAGCGCGACAGGCGAGGAAGCTTTCTTT
cdr3_aa: CASSATGEEAFF

d_call: -
v_call: TRBV7-8
clone_size: many
j_call: TRBJ2-2
cdr3_nt: TGTGCCAGCAGCTTAGTGGGGGCCGGGGAGCTGTTTTTT
cdr3_aa: CASSLVGAGELFF

d_call: TRBD2
v_call: TRBV20-1
clone_size: many
j_call: TRBJ2-7
cdr3_nt: TGCAGTGCTAGGAGGACGGGACTAGCGGAGTACTTC
cdr3_aa: CSARRTGLAEYF

d_call: -
v_call: TRBV5-4
clone_size: many
j_call: TRBJ2-1
cdr3_nt: TGTGCCAGCAGATCCAGGGACCACAATGAGCAGTTCTTC
cdr3_aa: CASRSRDHNEQFF

d_call: -
v_call: TRBV12-3/TRBV12-4
clone_size: many
j_call: TRBJ2-1
cdr3_nt: TGTGCCAGCAGTTCAAGACAGGCGGGAAATGAGCAGTTCTTC
cdr3_aa: CASSSRQAGNEQFF

d_call: TRBD1
v_call: TRBV2
clone_size: few
j_call: TRBJ2-1
cdr3_nt: TGTGCCAGCAGGGACCGACAGGGTTGGTCCAATGAGCAGTTCTTC
cdr3_aa: CASRDRQGWSNEQFF

d_call: -
v_call: TRBV7-3
clone_size: many
j_call: TRBJ2-1
cdr3_nt: TGTGCCAGCAGCTTAAAGGGGGGCGGTGAGCAGTTCTTC
cdr3_aa: CASSLKGGGEQFF

d_call: -
v_call: TRBV4-1
clone_size: many
j_call: TRBJ2-3
cdr3_nt: TGCGCCAGCAGCCAAGGGGAGGTTGATACGCAGTATTTT
cdr3_aa: CASSQGEVDTQYF

d_call: -
v_call: TRBV28
clone_size: few
j_call: TRBJ2-3
cdr3_nt: TGTGCCAGCAGTTTATCCCGGGGGTTAGCGACAGCAGATACGCAGTATTTT
cdr3_aa: CASSLSRGLATADTQYF

d_call: -
v_call: TRBV4-1
clone_size: few
j_call: TRBJ1-2
cdr3_nt: TGCGCCAGCAGCCAAGTAGGGCAGCGCTATGGCTACACCTTC
cdr3_aa: CASSQVGQRYGYTF

d_call: TRBD2
v_call: TRBV2
clone_size: few
j_call: TRBJ2-2
cdr3_nt: TGTGCCAGCAGTCCTCGACTAGCGGGTAACGGGGAGCTGTTTTTT
cdr3_aa: CASSPRLAGNGELFF

d_call: -
v_call: TRBV27
clone_size: -
j_call: TRBJ2-7
cdr3_nt: TGTGCCAGCAGTTTATATGGCCGCCGGAACTACGAGCAGTACTTC
cdr3_aa: CASSLYGRRNYEQYF

d_call: -
v_call: TRBV6-5
clone_size: many
j_call: TRBJ2-1
cdr3_nt: TGTGCCAGCAAGCCACGGGGCTCCTACAATGAGCAGTTCTTC
cdr3_aa: CASKPRGSYNEQFF